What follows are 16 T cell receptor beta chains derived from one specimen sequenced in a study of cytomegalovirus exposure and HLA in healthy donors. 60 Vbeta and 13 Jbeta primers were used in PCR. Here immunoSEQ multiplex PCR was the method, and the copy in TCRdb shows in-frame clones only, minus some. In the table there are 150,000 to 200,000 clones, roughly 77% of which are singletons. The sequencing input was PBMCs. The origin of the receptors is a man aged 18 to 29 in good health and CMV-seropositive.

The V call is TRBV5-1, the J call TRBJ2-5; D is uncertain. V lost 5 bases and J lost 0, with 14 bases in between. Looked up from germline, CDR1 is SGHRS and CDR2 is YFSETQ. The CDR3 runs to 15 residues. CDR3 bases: TGCGCCAGCAGGGGCGCCCTGGTTGACCAAGAGACCCAGTACTTC. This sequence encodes CASRGALVDQETQYF.

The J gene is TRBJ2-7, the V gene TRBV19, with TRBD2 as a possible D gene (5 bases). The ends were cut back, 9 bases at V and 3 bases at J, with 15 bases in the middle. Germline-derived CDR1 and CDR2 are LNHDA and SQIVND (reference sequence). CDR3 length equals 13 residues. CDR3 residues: CASRGGTSYEQYF. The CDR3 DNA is TGTGCCAGCCGGGGTGGCACAAGCTACGAGCAGTACTTC.

The chain's CDR3 is CASSLLPLEQFF. DNA of the CDR3: TGTGCCAGCAGCTTACTCCCTCTGGAGCAGTTCTTC. The chain carries TRBV5-8 and TRBJ2-1; D remains ambiguous. Trimming cost V 2 bases and J 10 bases, with 10 bases left between them. Germline V gene data show CDR1 as SGHTS and CDR2 as YDEGEE. This CDR3 comprises 12 residues.

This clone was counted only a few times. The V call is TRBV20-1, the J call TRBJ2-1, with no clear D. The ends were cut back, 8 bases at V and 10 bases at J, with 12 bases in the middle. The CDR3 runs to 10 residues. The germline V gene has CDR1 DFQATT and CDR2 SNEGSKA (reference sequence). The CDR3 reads CSPVRGEQFF. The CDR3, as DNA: TGCAGTCCCGTGCGAGGCGAGCAGTTCTTC.

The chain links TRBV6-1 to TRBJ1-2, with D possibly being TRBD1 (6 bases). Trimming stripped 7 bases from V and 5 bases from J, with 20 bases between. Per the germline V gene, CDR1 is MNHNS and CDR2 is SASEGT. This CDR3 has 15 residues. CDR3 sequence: CASTDRDRFSYGYTF. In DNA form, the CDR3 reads TGTGCCAGCACCGACCGAGACAGGTTTTCTTATGGCTACACCTTC.

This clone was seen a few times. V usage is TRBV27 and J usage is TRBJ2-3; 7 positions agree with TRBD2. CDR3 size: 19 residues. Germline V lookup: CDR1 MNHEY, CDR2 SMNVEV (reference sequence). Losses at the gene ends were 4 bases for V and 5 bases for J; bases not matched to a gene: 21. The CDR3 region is CASSSQIGSGLDQVDTQYF. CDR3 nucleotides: TGTGCCAGCAGTTCCCAAATTGGTAGCGGGCTCGACCAGGTAGATACGCAGTATTTT.

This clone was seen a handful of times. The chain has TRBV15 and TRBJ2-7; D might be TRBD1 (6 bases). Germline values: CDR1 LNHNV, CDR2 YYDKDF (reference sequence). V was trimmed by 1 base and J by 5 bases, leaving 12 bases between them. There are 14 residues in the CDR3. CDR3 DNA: TGTGCCACCAGCAGAGGCAGGGGAGCTCACGAGCAGTACTTC. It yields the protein CATSRGRGAHEQYF.

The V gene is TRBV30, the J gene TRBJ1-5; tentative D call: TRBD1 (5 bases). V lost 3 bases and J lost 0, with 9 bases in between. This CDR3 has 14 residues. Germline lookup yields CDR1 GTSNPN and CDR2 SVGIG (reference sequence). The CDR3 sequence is CAWREGSSNQPQHF. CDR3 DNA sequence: TGTGCCTGGAGGGAGGGGAGTAGCAATCAGCCCCAGCATTTT.

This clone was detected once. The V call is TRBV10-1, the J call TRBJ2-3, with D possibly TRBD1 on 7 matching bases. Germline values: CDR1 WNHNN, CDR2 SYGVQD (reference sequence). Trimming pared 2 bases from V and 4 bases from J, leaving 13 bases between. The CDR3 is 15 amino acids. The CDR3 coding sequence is TGCGCCAGCAGTGAGGGTCCCAGGGGGGCAGATACGCAGTATTTT. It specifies CASSEGPRGADTQYF.

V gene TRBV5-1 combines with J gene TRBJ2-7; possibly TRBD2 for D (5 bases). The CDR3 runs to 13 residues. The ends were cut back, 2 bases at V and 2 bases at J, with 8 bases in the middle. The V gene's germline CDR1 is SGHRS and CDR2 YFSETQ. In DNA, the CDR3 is TGCGCCAGCAGCTTACTGACTACCTACGAGCAGTACTTC. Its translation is CASSLLTTYEQYF.

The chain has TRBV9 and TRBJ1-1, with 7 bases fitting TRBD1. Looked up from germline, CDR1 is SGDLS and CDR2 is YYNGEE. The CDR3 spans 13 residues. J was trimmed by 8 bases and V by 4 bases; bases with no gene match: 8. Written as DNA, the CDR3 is TGTGCCAGCAGCCCAACAGGGACAGAGGAAGCTTTCTTT. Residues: CASSPTGTEEAFF. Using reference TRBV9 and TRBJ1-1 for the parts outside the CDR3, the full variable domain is DSGVTQTPKHLITATGQRVTLRCSPRSGDLSVYWYQQSLDQGLQFLIQYYNGEERAKGNILERFSAQQFPDLHSELNLSSLELGDSALYFCASSPTGTEEAFFGQGTRLTVV.

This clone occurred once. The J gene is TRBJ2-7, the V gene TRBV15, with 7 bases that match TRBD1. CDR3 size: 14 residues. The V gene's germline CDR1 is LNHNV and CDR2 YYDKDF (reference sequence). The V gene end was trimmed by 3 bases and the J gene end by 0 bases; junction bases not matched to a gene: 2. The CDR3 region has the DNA TGTGCCACCAGCAGGGACAGGAGCTCCTACGAGCAGTACTTC. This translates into CATSRDRSSYEQYF.

This CDR3 is CASSPPGLAAEQYF. Written as DNA, the CDR3 is TGTGCCAGCTCACCACCGGGGCTAGCGGCCGAGCAGTACTTC. The V and J genes are TRBV18 and TRBJ2-7, with TRBD2 matching 7 bases. The CDR3 is 14 amino acids. The germline gives CDR1 KGHSH, CDR2 LQKENI. The J segment lost 6 bases and the V segment lost 0 bases, leaving 5 bases of the junction unmatched.

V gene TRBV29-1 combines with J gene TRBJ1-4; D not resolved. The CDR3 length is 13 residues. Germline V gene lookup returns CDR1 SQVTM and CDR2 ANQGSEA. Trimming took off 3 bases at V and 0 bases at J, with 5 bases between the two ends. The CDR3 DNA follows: TGCAGCGTTGAGGCTGCAACTAATGAAAAACTGTTTTTT. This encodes CSVEAATNEKLFF.

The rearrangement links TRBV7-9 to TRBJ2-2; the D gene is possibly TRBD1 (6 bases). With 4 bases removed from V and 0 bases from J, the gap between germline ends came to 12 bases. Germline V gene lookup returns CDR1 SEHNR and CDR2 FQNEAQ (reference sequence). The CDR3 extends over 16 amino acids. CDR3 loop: CASSSPGTPNTGELFF. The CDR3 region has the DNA TGTGCCAGCAGCTCACCCGGGACACCGAACACCGGGGAGCTGTTTTTT.

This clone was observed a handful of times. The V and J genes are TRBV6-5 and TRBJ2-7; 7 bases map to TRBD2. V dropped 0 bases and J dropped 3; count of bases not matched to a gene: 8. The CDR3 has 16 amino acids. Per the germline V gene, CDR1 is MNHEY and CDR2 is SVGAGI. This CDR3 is CASSYSAASGYYEQYF. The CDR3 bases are TGTGCCAGCAGTTACTCAGCGGCTAGCGGATACTACGAGCAGTACTTC.